This is a list of T cell receptor beta chains from one sample in a study of CD8 T cells in Susac syndrome. TCRdb analysed the immunoSEQ multiplex PCR reads with MiXCR anew, one entry per CDR3 protein. The data hold some 130,000 distinct CDR3 sequences, with approximately 95% observed a single time. Sequencing was done on a sample of CD8+ T cells from PBMCs. The receptors here all came from a human donor with Susac syndrome. The conserved cysteine and the conserved F or W are not part of the CDR3 here.

ASSGGARGYT	TRBV7-6	TRBJ1-2
ASSQDPAAETQY	TRBV4-1	TRBJ2-5
ASGSTGVDTQY	TRBV27	TRBJ2-3
SAPLGGGPWEF	TRBV20-1	TRBJ2-1
ASGLPYNEQF	TRBV12-5	TRBJ2-1
AGSASSGANVLT	TRBV9	TRBJ2-6
AWSGVRGSYNEQF	TRBV30	TRBJ2-1
ASSQDELEQY	TRBV4-1	TRBJ2-7
ATSDPGWGGRSF	TRBV24-1	TRBJ2-3
ASSSGAGKLF	TRBV12-3/TRBV12-4	TRBJ1-4
ASSSEQDSYEQY	TRBV3-1	TRBJ2-7
SARDLLGANTEAF	TRBV20-1	TRBJ1-1
ASSVNRLPDMNTEAF	TRBV9	TRBJ1-1
ASSIRSKTKYGYT	TRBV19	TRBJ1-2
ASSLARGQSIAKNIQY	TRBV5-8	TRBJ2-4
ASSISGQGPYEQY	TRBV27	TRBJ2-7
ASSSPFGTGVEDEQF	TRBV7-2	TRBJ2-1
ASTHGVEQY	TRBV27	TRBJ2-7
ASSLAWASGGYEQY	TRBV27	TRBJ2-7
ASSLGTSGISEQY	TRBV9	TRBJ2-7
ASSRNIAGVQETQY	TRBV19	TRBJ2-5
SARDRGRNEQY	TRBV29-1	TRBJ2-7
ASSEAGEVYNEQF	TRBV9	TRBJ2-1
ASSSSFYNEQF	TRBV27	TRBJ2-1
AISEEGPEQF	TRBV10-3	TRBJ2-1
ASASRNYNEQF	TRBV6-5	TRBJ2-1
ASSTLPGVYEQY	TRBV27	TRBJ2-7
ASSLGDSLNTEAF	TRBV7-6	TRBJ1-1
ATSDGLNYGYT	TRBV24-1	TRBJ1-2
ASSNPREGSYEQY	TRBV12-3/TRBV12-4	TRBJ2-7
ASSPGTSSRNEQF	TRBV7-9	TRBJ2-1
ATSRIMGQEYNEQF	TRBV15	TRBJ2-1
ASSPAGVPDTQY	TRBV7-9	TRBJ2-3
SARTGSGTGELF	TRBV20-1	TRBJ2-2
SVTSGSDEQF	TRBV20-1	TRBJ2-1
ASSQEQGSADTQY	TRBV3-1	TRBJ2-3
ASSPGRGHYNEQF	TRBV28	TRBJ2-1
ASSLRTGANVLT	TRBV27	TRBJ2-6
ASSLDGYEQF	TRBV7-9	TRBJ2-1
ASTPGLGPVGNEQF	TRBV13	TRBJ2-1
ATSRDNPTGEF	TRBV15	TRBJ2-1
ASSRLRGELF	TRBV7-9	TRBJ2-2
ASSVQGTLAYEQY	TRBV9	TRBJ2-7
ASSPRTSGSSLFYEQY	TRBV27	TRBJ2-7
ASSYLRGYT	TRBV19	TRBJ1-2
ASSLAGDTLEQY	TRBV5-1	TRBJ2-7
ASSLGAGLNSYEQY	TRBV5-4	TRBJ2-7
ASSVARTDNYGYT	TRBV9	TRBJ1-2
ASSYRGGLAGGPDTGELF	TRBV27	TRBJ2-2
ASSSGTSGYNEQF	TRBV7-9	TRBJ2-1
ASTTGGSTAPNTGELF	TRBV11-1	TRBJ2-2
ASSLGPTGVGEKLF	TRBV13	TRBJ1-4
ASSFETSGSTYEQY	TRBV7-6	TRBJ2-7
ASSSIAGLQETQY	TRBV27	TRBJ2-5
ASSVHRTPQETQY	TRBV28	TRBJ2-5
ASSTVGEQF	TRBV28	TRBJ2-1
AWSVPGLPSEQY	TRBV30	TRBJ2-7